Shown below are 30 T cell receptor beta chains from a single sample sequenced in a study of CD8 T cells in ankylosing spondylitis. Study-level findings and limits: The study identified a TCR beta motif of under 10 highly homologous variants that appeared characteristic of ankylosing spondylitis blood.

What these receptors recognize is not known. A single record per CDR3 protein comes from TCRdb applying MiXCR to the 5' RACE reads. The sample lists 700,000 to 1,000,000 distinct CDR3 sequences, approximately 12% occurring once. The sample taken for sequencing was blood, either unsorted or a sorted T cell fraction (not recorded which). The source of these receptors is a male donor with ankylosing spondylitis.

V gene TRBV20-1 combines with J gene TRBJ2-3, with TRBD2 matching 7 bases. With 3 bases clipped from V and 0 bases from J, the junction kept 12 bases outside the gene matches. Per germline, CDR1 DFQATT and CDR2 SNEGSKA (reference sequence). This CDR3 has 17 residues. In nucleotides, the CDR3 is TGCAGTGCTAGGCCTCCTGGGCGGGGGATTAGCACAGATACGCAGTATTTT. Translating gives CSARPPGRGISTDTQYF.

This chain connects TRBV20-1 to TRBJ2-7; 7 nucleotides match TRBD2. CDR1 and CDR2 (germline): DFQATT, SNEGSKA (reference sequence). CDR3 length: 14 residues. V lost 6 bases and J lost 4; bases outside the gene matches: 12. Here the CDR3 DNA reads TGCAGTGCCGTAACGTGGCTAGCGGTTTACGAGCAGTACTTC. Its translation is CSAVTWLAVYEQYF.

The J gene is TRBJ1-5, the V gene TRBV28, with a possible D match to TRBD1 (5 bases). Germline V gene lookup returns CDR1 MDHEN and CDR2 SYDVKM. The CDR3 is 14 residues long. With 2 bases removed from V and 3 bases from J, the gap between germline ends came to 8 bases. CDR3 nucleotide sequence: TGTGCCAGCAGTTTACCAGGGATCAATCAGCCCCAGCATTTT. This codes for CASSLPGINQPQHF.

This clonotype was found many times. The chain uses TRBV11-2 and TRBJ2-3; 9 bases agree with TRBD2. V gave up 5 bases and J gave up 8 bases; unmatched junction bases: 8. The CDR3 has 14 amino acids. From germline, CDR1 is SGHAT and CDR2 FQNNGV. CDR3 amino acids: CASSPRLAASTQYF. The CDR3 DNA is TGTGCCAGCAGCCCCAGACTAGCGGCCTCTACGCAGTATTTT.

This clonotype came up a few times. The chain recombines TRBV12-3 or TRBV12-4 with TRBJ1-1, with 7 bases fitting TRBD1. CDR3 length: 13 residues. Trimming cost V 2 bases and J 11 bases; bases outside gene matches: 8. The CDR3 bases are TGTGCCAGCAGTTTAACCCGACAGGGTTCGGCTTTCTTT. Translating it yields CASSLTRQGSAFF.

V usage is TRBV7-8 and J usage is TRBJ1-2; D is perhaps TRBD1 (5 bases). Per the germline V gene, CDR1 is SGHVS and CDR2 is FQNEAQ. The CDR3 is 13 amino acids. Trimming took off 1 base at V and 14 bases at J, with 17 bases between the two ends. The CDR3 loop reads CASSLDRDGTRTF. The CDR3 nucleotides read TGTGCCAGCAGCTTAGACCGGGACGGAACTAGGACCTTC.

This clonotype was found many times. The CDR3: CASSLGPRGDQPQHF. The DNA of the CDR3 is TGTGCCAGCAGTTTAGGTCCCCGCGGGGATCAGCCCCAGCATTTT. This chain links TRBV12-3 or TRBV12-4 with TRBJ1-5, with D hard to call. Trimming cost V 1 base and J 5 bases, with 12 bases left between them. This CDR3 is built from 15 residues.

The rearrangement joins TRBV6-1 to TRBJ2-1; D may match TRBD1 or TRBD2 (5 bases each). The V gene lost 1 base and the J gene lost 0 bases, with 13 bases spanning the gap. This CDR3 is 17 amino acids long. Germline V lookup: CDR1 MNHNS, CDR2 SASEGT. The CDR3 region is CASSEGDGTLSYNEQFF. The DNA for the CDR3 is TGTGCCAGCAGTGAAGGGGACGGGACCCTCTCCTACAATGAGCAGTTCTTC.

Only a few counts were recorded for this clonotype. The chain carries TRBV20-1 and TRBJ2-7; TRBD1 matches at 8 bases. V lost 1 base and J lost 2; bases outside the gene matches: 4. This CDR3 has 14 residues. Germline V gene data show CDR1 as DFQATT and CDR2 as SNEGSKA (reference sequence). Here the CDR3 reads CSARVPGGTYEQYF. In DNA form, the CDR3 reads TGCAGTGCTAGAGTCCCAGGGGGCACCTACGAGCAGTACTTC.

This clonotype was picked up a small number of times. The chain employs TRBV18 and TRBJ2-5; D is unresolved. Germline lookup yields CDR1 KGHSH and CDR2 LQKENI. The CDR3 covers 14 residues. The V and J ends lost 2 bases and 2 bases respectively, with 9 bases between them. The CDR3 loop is CASSPVGSQETQYF. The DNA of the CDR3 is TGTGCCAGCTCACCAGTCGGATCTCAAGAGACCCAGTACTTC. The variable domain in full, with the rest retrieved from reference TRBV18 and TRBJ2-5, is NAGVMQNPRHLVRRRGQEARLRCSPMKGHSHVYWYRQLPEEGLKFMVYLQKENIIDESGMPKERFSAEFPKEGPSILRIQQVVRGDSAAYFCASSPVGSQETQYFGPGTRLLVL.

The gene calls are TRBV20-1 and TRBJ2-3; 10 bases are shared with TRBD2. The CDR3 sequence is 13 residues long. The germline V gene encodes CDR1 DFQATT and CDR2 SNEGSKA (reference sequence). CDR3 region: CSFGTSGTDTQYF. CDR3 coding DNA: TGCAGCTTCGGGACTAGCGGCACAGATACGCAGTATTTT.

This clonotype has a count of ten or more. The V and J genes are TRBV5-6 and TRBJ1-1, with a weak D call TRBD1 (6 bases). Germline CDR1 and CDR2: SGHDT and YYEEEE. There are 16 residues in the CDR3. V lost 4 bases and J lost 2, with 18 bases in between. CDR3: CASSKTAGTPNTEAFF. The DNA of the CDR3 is TGTGCCAGCAGCAAAACGGCCGGGACACCAAACACTGAAGCTTTCTTT.

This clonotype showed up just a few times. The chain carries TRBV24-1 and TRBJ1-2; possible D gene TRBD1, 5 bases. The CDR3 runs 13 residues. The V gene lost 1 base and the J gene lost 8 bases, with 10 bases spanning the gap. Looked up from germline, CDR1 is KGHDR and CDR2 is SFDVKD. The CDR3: CATSDFPGMGYTF. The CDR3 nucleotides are TGTGCCACCAGTGATTTCCCAGGGATGGGCTACACCTTC.

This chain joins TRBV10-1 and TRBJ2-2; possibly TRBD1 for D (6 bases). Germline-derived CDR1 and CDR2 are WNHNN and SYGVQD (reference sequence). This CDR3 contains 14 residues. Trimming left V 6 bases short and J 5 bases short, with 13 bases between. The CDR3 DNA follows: TGCGCCAGCAGACAGGGTACGGGAACCGGGGAGCTGTTTTTT. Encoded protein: CASRQGTGTGELFF.

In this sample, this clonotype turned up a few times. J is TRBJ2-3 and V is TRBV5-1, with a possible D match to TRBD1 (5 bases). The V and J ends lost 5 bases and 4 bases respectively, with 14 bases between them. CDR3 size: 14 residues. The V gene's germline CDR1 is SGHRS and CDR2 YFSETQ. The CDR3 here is CASSPFGAPDTQYF. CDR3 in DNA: TGCGCCAGCAGTCCTTTTGGGGCCCCAGATACGCAGTATTTT. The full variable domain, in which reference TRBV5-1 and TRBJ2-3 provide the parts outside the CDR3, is KAGVTQTPRYLIKTRGQQVTLSCSPISGHRSVSWYQQTPGQGLQFLFEYFSETQRNKGNFPGRFSGRQFSNSRSEMNVSTLELGDSALYLCASSPFGAPDTQYFGPGTRLTVL.

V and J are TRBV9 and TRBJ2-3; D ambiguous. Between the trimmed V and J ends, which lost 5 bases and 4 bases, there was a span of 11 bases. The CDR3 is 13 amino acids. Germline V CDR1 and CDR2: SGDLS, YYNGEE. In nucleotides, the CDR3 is TGTGCCAGCAGTTTCTCCGCACCAGATACGCAGTATTTT. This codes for CASSFSAPDTQYF.

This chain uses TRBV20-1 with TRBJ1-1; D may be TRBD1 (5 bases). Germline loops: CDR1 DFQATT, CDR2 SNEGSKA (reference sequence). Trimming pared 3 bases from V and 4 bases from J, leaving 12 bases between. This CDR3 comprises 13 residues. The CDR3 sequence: CSARRTIGTEAFF. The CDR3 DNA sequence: TGCAGTGCTAGGAGGACAATAGGCACTGAAGCTTTCTTT.

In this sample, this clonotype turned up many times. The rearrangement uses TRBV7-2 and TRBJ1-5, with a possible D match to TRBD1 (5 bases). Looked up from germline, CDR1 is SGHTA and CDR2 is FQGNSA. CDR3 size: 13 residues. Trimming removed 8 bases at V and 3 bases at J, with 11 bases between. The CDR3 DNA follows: TGTGCCAGCGGGGAGGGGCTCAATCAGCCCCAGCATTTT. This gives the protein CASGEGLNQPQHF.

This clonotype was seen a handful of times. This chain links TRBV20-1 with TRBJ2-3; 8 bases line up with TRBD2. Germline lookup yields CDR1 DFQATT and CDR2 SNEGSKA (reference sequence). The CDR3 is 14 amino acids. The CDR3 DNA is TGCAGCCCTCGGCGGGAGGCTAGCACAGATACGCAGTATTTT. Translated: CSPRREASTDTQYF.

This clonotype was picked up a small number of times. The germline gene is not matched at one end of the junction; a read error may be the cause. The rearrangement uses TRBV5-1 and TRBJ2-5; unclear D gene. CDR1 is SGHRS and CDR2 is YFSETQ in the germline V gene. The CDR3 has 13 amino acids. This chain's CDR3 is CASSAASQGTQYF. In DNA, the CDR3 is TGCGCCAGCAGTGCCGCCAGCCAAGGGACCCAGTACTTC.

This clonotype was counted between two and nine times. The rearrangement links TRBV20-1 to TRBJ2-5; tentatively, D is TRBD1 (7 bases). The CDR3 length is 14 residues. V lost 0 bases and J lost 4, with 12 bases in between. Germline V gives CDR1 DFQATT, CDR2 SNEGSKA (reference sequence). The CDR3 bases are TGCAGTGCTAGAGATACGCAGGGGGGAGAGACCCAGTACTTC. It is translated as CSARDTQGGETQYF.

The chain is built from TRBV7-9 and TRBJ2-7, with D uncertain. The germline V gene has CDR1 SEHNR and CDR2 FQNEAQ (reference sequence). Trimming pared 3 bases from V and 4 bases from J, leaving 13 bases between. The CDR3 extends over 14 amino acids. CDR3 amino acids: CASSFGQPRYEQYF. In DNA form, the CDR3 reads TGTGCCAGCAGCTTCGGCCAGCCAAGGTACGAGCAGTACTTC.

CDR3 in DNA: TGCAGCGTTGCATTACTTCTGAACACTGAAGCTTTCTTT. It yields the protein CSVALLLNTEAFF. V is TRBV29-1 and J is TRBJ1-1, with D hard to call. V shed 4 bases and J shed 0 bases, with 9 bases lying between them. Germline CDR1 is SQVTM and CDR2 is ANQGSEA. The CDR3 loop spans 13 amino acids.

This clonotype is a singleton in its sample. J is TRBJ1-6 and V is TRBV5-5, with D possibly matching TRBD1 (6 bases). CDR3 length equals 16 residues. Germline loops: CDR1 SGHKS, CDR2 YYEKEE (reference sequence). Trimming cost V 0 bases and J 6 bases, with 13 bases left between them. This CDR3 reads CASSLEGQPFNSPLHF. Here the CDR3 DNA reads TGTGCCAGCAGCTTGGAAGGACAGCCTTTTAATTCACCCCTCCACTTT.

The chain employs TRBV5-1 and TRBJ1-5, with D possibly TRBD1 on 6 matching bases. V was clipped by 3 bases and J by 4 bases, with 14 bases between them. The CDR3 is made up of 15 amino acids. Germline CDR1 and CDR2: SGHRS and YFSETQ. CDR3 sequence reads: CASSWGGATNQPQHF. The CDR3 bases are TGCGCCAGCAGCTGGGGGGGGGCGACGAATCAGCCCCAGCATTTT.

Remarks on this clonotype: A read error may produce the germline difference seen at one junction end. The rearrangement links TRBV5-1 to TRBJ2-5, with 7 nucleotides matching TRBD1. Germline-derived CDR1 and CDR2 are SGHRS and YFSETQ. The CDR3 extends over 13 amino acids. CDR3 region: CASADRVVETPYF. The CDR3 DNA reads TGCGCCAGCGCCGACAGGGTAGTTGAGACCCCGTACTTC.

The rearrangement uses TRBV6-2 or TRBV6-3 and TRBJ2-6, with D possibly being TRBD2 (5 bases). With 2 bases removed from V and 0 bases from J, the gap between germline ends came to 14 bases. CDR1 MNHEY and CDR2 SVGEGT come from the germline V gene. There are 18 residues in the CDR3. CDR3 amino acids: CASSYRVGSGSGANVLTF. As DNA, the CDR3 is TGTGCCAGCAGTTACAGGGTCGGAAGCGGCTCTGGGGCCAACGTCCTGACTTTC.

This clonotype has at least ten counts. Here the CDR3 reads CSASSGRARETQYF. Written as DNA, the CDR3 is TGCAGCGCGTCTAGCGGGAGAGCTCGAGAGACCCAGTACTTC. V is TRBV29-1 and J is TRBJ2-5; 10 positions agree with TRBD2. The CDR3 length is 14 residues. Trimming at V came to 7 bases and at J to 4 bases, leaving 9 bases not matched to a gene. Per the germline V gene, CDR1 is SQVTM and CDR2 is ANQGSEA.

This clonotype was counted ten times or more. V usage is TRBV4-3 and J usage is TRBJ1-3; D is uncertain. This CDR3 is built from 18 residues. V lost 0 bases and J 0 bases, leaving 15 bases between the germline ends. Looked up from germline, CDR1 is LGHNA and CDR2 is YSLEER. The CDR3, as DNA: TGCGCCAGCAGCCAAGATGTCCCCTTAGGTTACTCTGGAAACACCATATATTTT. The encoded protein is CASSQDVPLGYSGNTIYF.

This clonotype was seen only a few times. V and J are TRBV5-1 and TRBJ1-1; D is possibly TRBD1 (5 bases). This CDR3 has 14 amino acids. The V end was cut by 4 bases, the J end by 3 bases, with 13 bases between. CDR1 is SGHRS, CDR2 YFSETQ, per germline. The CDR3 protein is CASSTLTGHTEAFF. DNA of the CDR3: TGCGCCAGCAGCACCTTAACGGGACACACTGAAGCTTTCTTT.